The 30 T cell receptor beta chains below all came from one sample that was sequenced in a study of spatial heterogeneity in lung cancer. Documented time point: sample taken at primary tumor resection. Without sorting, whole RNA was sequenced from tumor, nontumor lung or frozen PBMC. TCRdb re-analysed the 5' RACE reads in MiXCR, keeping a single row per CDR3 protein. The table has approximately 40,000 distinct CDR3 sequences, approximately 6.8% seen once. The sequencing used PBMCs, collected at surgery. Receptors originate from a female donor with early-stage non-small cell lung cancer.

This sequence joins TRBV5-1 and TRBJ2-5, with 7 bases aligning to TRBD1. Germline V gene lookup returns CDR1 SGHRS and CDR2 YFSETQ. V trimming: 0 bases; J trimming: 7 bases; junction bases outside the gene matches: 15. This CDR3 is 17 amino acids long. In DNA form, the CDR3 reads TGCGCCAGCAGCTTGGGGCTCGGGACAAGCCGGACAGGGACCCAGTACTTC. This translates into CASSLGLGTSRTGTQYF.

The chain uses TRBV19 and TRBJ1-2; 8 bases are shared with TRBD1. CDR3 length: 13 residues. J gave up 8 bases and V 10 bases, and 12 bases lay outside the gene matches. Germline V gene lookup returns CDR1 LNHDA and CDR2 SQIVND (reference sequence). The CDR3 nucleotides read TGTGCCACCACAGACAGGGGAGTAGGAGGCTACACCTTC. The encoded protein is CATTDRGVGGYTF.

This clonotype occurred a few times. The chain carries TRBV18 and TRBJ2-7; D is undetermined. V shed 5 bases and J shed 2 bases, with 10 bases lying between them. The CDR3 length is 13 residues. Germline lookup yields CDR1 KGHSH and CDR2 LQKENI. CDR3 amino acids: CASSWGDPYEQYF. The CDR3 DNA is TGTGCCAGCTCATGGGGTGATCCCTACGAGCAGTACTTC.

This clonotype appeared a few times. One base away lies a much larger clone, so this may be a sequencing read error. V and J are TRBV14 and TRBJ2-5, with unresolved D. This CDR3 is built from 12 residues. CDR1 and CDR2 from the germline V gene are SGHDN and FVKESK. CDR3 residues: CVSSSRLETQYF. CDR3 sequence (DNA): TGTGTCAGCAGCTCCCGGTTAGAGACCCAGTACTTC.

This chain's CDR3 is CASSLTQTTEAFF. CDR3 coding DNA: TGTGCCAGCAGCTTAACGCAGACGACTGAAGCTTTCTTT. V gene TRBV7-2 combines with J gene TRBJ1-1, with unresolved D. Germline CDR1 SGHTA, CDR2 FQGNSA. The length of the CDR3 is 13 residues. V gave up 2 bases and J gave up 5 bases, with 9 bases separating them.

This clonotype appeared once. DNA for the CDR3: TGTGCCAGCAGCTATAGTACAGGGTATAATTCACCCCTCCACTTT. As protein: CASSYSTGYNSPLHF. V and J are TRBV5-6 and TRBJ1-6; a weak D match, TRBD1 (6 bases). Germline V gene sequence: CDR1 SGHDT, CDR2 YYEEEE. CDR3 length: 15 amino acids. The germline V and J ends were trimmed by 3 bases and 4 bases, with 11 bases remaining between them.

This chain joins TRBV7-9 and TRBJ2-3, with TRBD2 matching over 10 bases. This CDR3 has 14 residues. The germline CDR1 and CDR2 sequences are SEHNR and FQNEAQ (reference sequence). J was trimmed by 2 bases and V by 8 bases; bases with no gene match: 4. CDR3 DNA: TGTGCCAGCTTTCTAGCGGGGGCCACAGATACGCAGTATTTT. It yields the protein CASFLAGATDTQYF. Full variable domain (outside the CDR3, taken from reference TRBV7-9 and TRBJ2-3): DTGVSQNPRHKITKRGQNVTFRCDPISEHNRLYWYRQTLGQGPEFLTYFQNEAQLEKSRLLSDRFSAERPKGSFSTLEIQRTEQGDSAMYLCASFLAGATDTQYFGPGTRLTVL.

The chain joins TRBV3-1 to TRBJ2-7, with TRBD2 matching over 10 bases. V lost 4 bases to trimming and J lost 5 bases; unmatched junction nucleotides: 8. Germline values: CDR1 LGHDT, CDR2 YNNKEL (reference sequence). This CDR3 has 15 residues. The DNA for the CDR3 is TGTGCCAGCAGCCGGCTGACTAGCGGGCGCGACGAGCAGTACTTC. Residues: CASSRLTSGRDEQYF.

This chain links TRBV6-1 with TRBJ2-7, with 8 positions matching TRBD1. This CDR3 has 14 residues. Trimming at V came to 4 bases and at J to 5 bases, leaving 7 bases not matched to a gene. From germline, CDR1 is MNHNS and CDR2 SASEGT. The CDR3 DNA follows: TGTGCCAGCAGTGGGACAGGGTGGGGCAACGAGCAGTACTTC. It translates to CASSGTGWGNEQYF.

The table lists this clonotype with many counts. This chain joins TRBV5-5 and TRBJ2-7; 7 bases match TRBD2. The CDR3 has 14 residues. Trimming took 2 bases from V and 3 from J; bases not matched to a gene: 5. The germline gives CDR1 SGHKS, CDR2 YYEKEE (reference sequence). The CDR3 sequence: CASSFGGGLYEQYF. CDR3 coding DNA: TGTGCCAGCAGCTTCGGGGGAGGGCTCTACGAGCAGTACTTC.

This clonotype was detected ten times or more. The J gene is TRBJ2-1, the V gene TRBV6-2 or TRBV6-3; TRBD2 aligns across 7 bases. With 2 bases clipped from V and 8 bases from J, the junction kept 12 bases outside the gene matches. Germline-derived CDR1 and CDR2 are MNHEY and SVGEGT. This CDR3 region has 16 residues. The DNA for the CDR3 is TGTGCCAGCAGTTACCCGCCGCGGGGGATTCGGCATGAGCAGTTCTTC. This gives the protein CASSYPPRGIRHEQFF.

V is TRBV7-8 and J is TRBJ2-7, with 7 bases fitting TRBD1. Trimming cost V 5 bases and J 4 bases; bases outside gene matches: 11. The germline V gene has CDR1 SGHVS and CDR2 FQNEAQ. CDR3 length: 15 amino acids. The CDR3 loop reads CASSPPGQIYYEQYF. CDR3 coding DNA: TGTGCCAGCAGCCCCCCGGGACAGATTTATTACGAGCAGTACTTC.

The table lists this clonotype with a few counts. This sequence joins TRBV18 and TRBJ1-1; a possible D gene is TRBD1 (6 bases). V was cut by 5 bases and J by 6 bases, with 13 bases left in between. In germline, CDR1 is KGHSH, CDR2 LQKENI. This CDR3 is 13 amino acids long. The CDR3 here is CASSSRQVSEAFF. DNA of the CDR3: TGTGCCAGCTCATCAAGACAGGTTTCTGAAGCTTTCTTT.

This clonotype was detected many times. V gene TRBV4-3 combines with J gene TRBJ2-1; the match to TRBD1 covers 7 bases. This CDR3 contains 14 residues. V lost 4 bases to trimming and J lost 6 bases; unmatched junction nucleotides: 6. Germline lookup yields CDR1 LGHNA and CDR2 YSLEER. The CDR3 DNA follows: TGCGCCAGCAGCCGTGGACAGGTTCCCAATGAGCAGTTCTTC. Amino acids: CASSRGQVPNEQFF.

The chain is built from TRBV5-4 and TRBJ2-7; D gene uncertain. This CDR3 spans 12 amino acids. Germline-derived CDR1 and CDR2 are SGHNT and YYREEE (reference sequence). Trimming shortened V by 3 bases and J by 5 bases, and 9 bases separated the two germline ends. The CDR3 is CASSYRPHEQYF. The CDR3 region has the DNA TGTGCCAGCAGCTACCGACCCCACGAGCAGTACTTC.

This clonotype was counted many times. V and J are TRBV6-2 or TRBV6-3 and TRBJ1-1; weak D call: TRBD1 (5 bases). The CDR3 runs 14 residues. Germline loops: CDR1 MNHEY, CDR2 SVGEGT. The V end lost 2 bases, the J end lost 5 bases, and 12 bases lay between the germline ends. As DNA, the CDR3 is TGTGCCAGCAGTTACATGAGGGGAGATACTGAAGCTTTCTTT. Encoded protein: CASSYMRGDTEAFF.

This clonotype was seen ten or more times. The chain has TRBV5-5 and TRBJ2-7; TRBD1 matches at 8 bases. CDR3 length: 15 amino acids. Trimming took 5 bases from V and 6 from J; bases not matched to a gene: 13. The germline V gene encodes CDR1 SGHKS and CDR2 YYEKEE (reference sequence). This chain's CDR3 is CASSSSGQVRVEQYF. CDR3 nucleotides: TGTGCCAGCAGTAGCTCGGGACAGGTCCGTGTCGAGCAGTACTTC.

This clonotype was seen many times. This chain joins TRBV12-3 or TRBV12-4 and TRBJ2-2; maybe TRBD1 (5 bases). V was shortened by 6 bases and J by 4 bases, with 9 bases between the two germline ends. The CDR3 has 13 residues. The CDR3 bases are TGTGCCAGCAGGCCGACAGTCACCGGGGAGCTGTTTTTT. It codes for CASRPTVTGELFF.

This clonotype has a handful of counts. The chain links TRBV6-1 to TRBJ1-4, with D hard to call. CDR3 length: 13 amino acids. Per the germline V gene, CDR1 is MNHNS and CDR2 is SASEGT. The V end was cut by 6 bases, the J end by 5 bases, with 10 bases between. CDR3 sequence reads: CASSSVSNEKLFF. For the CDR3, the DNA is TGTGCCAGCAGCTCGGTCTCAAATGAAAAACTGTTTTTT.

This clonotype has ten or more counts. The chain recombines TRBV7-9 with TRBJ2-2; no clear D gene. CDR3 size: 12 residues. Germline V gene sequence: CDR1 SEHNR, CDR2 FQNEAQ (reference sequence). V lost 5 bases and J lost 9, with 10 bases in between. The CDR3 DNA reads as TGTGCCAGCAGCCCTCCTTCCCGGGAGCTGTTTTTT. This sequence encodes CASSPPSRELFF.

The chain links TRBV14 to TRBJ2-5, with D uncertain. This CDR3 is 15 amino acids long. Looked up from germline, CDR1 is SGHDN and CDR2 is FVKESK. V was trimmed by 1 base and J by 5 bases, leaving 14 bases between them. The CDR3 reads CASSQVAITYETQYF. In nucleotides, the CDR3 is TGTGCCAGCAGCCAAGTCGCGATTACCTACGAGACCCAGTACTTC.

This clonotype was seen at least ten times. This chain joins TRBV7-9 and TRBJ2-6; 9 nucleotides agree with TRBD1. V gave up 5 bases and J gave up 3 bases; unmatched junction bases: 2. This CDR3 is built from 15 residues. Germline CDR1 and CDR2: SEHNR and FQNEAQ (reference sequence). The CDR3 nucleotides are TGTGCCAGCAGCGACAGGGGGTTTGGGGCCAACGTCCTGACTTTC. As protein: CASSDRGFGANVLTF.

This clonotype was recorded a few times. This chain links TRBV7-2 with TRBJ2-4; tentatively, D is TRBD1 (5 bases). Trimming removed 6 bases from V and 0 bases from J, with 9 bases in between. Germline V gene lookup returns CDR1 SGHTA and CDR2 FQGNSA. The CDR3 is made up of 14 amino acids. The CDR3 here is CASRPTEAKNIQYF. The DNA for the CDR3 is TGTGCCAGCAGGCCGACAGAAGCCAAAAACATTCAGTACTTC.

Ten or more counts support this clonotype. V gene TRBV5-4 combines with J gene TRBJ2-1; 13 nucleotides agree with TRBD2. The CDR3 extends over 17 amino acids. Trimming cost V 4 bases and J 6 bases; bases outside gene matches: 10. Germline V CDR1 and CDR2: SGHNT, YYREEE (reference sequence). This CDR3 is CASSPLAGGPRVNEQFF. The CDR3 DNA sequence: TGTGCCAGCAGCCCACTAGCGGGGGGGCCGAGGGTCAATGAGCAGTTCTTC.

Note on this clonotype: A read error may be the cause here, since a much bigger clone is one base away. This chain joins TRBV29-1 and TRBJ2-5; D remains ambiguous. CDR1 and CDR2 (germline): SQVTM, ANQGSEA. V was clipped by 4 bases and J by 3 bases, with 12 bases between them. The CDR3 length is 13 residues. The CDR3 loop reads CSVVDSEKETQYF. DNA for the CDR3: TGCAGCGTTGTGGATTCCGAGAAAGAGACCCAGTACTTC.

The sample holds many counts of this clonotype. The chain has TRBV18 and TRBJ2-5; D unresolved. The germline gives CDR1 KGHSH, CDR2 LQKENI. The CDR3 runs to 12 residues. Trimming pared 2 bases from V and 4 bases from J, leaving 5 bases between. This CDR3 reads CASSPLPETQYF. CDR3 coding DNA: TGTGCCAGCTCACCATTGCCAGAGACCCAGTACTTC. The full variable domain, rest sourced from reference TRBV18 and TRBJ2-5, is NAGVMQNPRHLVRRRGQEARLRCSPMKGHSHVYWYRQLPEEGLKFMVYLQKENIIDESGMPKERFSAEFPKEGPSILRIQQVVRGDSAAYFCASSPLPETQYFGPGTRLLVL.

This clonotype was observed many times. The chain employs TRBV28 and TRBJ1-1; D call uncertain. This CDR3 contains 13 residues. V lost 5 bases and J 5 bases, leaving 12 bases between the germline ends. CDR1 and CDR2 from the germline V gene are MDHEN and SYDVKM. The CDR3 nucleotides are TGTGCCAGCAGTCCCTGGGCGAAGACTGAAGCTTTCTTT. Amino acids: CASSPWAKTEAFF.

Many counts were recorded for this clonotype. The gene calls are TRBV28 and TRBJ1-2; D remains unclear. Germline CDR1 and CDR2: MDHEN and SYDVKM. The length of the CDR3 is 15 residues. Trimming took 6 bases from V and 1 from J, leaving 15 bases between them. CDR3 bases: TGTGCCAGCAGCGGTCTGGGCGGGGATAACTATGGCTACACCTTC. Residues: CASSGLGGDNYGYTF.

This clonotype was seen many times. The V gene is TRBV12-3 or TRBV12-4, the J gene TRBJ1-5; no clear D. Trimming left V 5 bases short and J 0 bases short, with 5 bases between. The CDR3 contains 13 residues. CDR3 bases: TGTGCCAGCAGTCCGGATAGCAATCAGCCCCAGCATTTT. Protein sequence: CASSPDSNQPQHF.

This sequence joins TRBV6-6 and TRBJ1-5; 7 bases fit TRBD1. Germline trimming cut 7 bases from V and 0 bases from J; bases unmatched to any gene: 6. CDR3 size: 15 residues. CDR1 and CDR2 from the germline V gene are MNHNY and SVGAGI (reference sequence). The CDR3 sequence: CASTEGQTSNQPQHF. The CDR3 DNA follows: TGTGCCAGCACCGAGGGACAGACTAGCAATCAGCCCCAGCATTTT.